One sample yielded the 29 T cell receptor beta chains listed below, sequenced in a study of blood T cell repertoires in COVID-19. Method: immunoSEQ multiplex PCR; TCRdb's copy keeps in-frame clones and lacks some. The table includes some 150,000 clones, around nine tenths detected once. Sequenced sample: peripheral blood. Receptors originate from a man aged 18 to 29 with active or convalescent COVID-19.

The chain combines TRBV4-2 with TRBJ1-4, with 7 bases aligning to TRBD1. Germline V gene sequence: CDR1 LGHNA, CDR2 YNFKEQ. The CDR3 consists of 18 residues. V lost 0 bases and J lost 4; bases outside the gene matches: 11. The CDR3 nucleotides read TGTGCCAGCAGCCAAGATGGAGCACCCGGGACAGTTAATGAAAAACTGTTTTTT. Translated, it gives CASSQDGAPGTVNEKLFF.

The V call is TRBV19, the J call TRBJ2-1, with 11 bases identical to TRBD2. The CDR3 is made up of 15 amino acids. Germline V gives CDR1 LNHDA, CDR2 SQIVND (reference sequence). The J segment lost 7 bases and the V segment lost 2 bases, leaving 4 bases of the junction unmatched. The CDR3 spells CASSILAGGGNEQFF. CDR3 nucleotide sequence: TGTGCCAGTAGTATACTAGCGGGGGGTGGGAATGAGCAGTTCTTC.

This rearrangement joins TRBV29-1 to TRBJ1-1; TRBD1 might be the D (6 bases). The CDR3 consists of 16 residues. V lost 0 bases and J 7 bases, leaving 21 bases between the germline ends. Germline CDR1 and CDR2: SQVTM and ANQGSEA. Here the CDR3 DNA reads TGCAGCGTTGAAGAAGTCCCCCCGGGACACCAAGATGAAGCTTTCTTT. As protein: CSVEEVPPGHQDEAFF.

Worth noting for this clone: Other DNA variants within this sample encode the same CDR3. The V gene is TRBV5-1, the J gene TRBJ2-1; TRBD2 aligns across 9 bases. Per the germline V gene, CDR1 is SGHRS and CDR2 is YFSETQ. There are 15 residues in the CDR3. J gave up 4 bases and V 1 base, and 3 bases lay outside the gene matches. The CDR3 DNA follows: TGCGCCAGCAGCTTGTCGCTAGCGGGATACAATGAGCAGTTCTTC. This sequence encodes CASSLSLAGYNEQFF. Supplemented by reference TRBV5-1 and TRBJ2-1, the full variable domain reads KAGVTQTPRYLIKTRGQQVTLSCSPISGHRSVSWYQQTPGQGLQFLFEYFSETQRNKGNFPGRFSGRQFSNSRSEMNVSTLELGDSALYLCASSLSLAGYNEQFFGPGTRLTVL.

The gene calls are TRBV27 and TRBJ2-7, with 9 bases lining up with TRBD1. Germline V lookup: CDR1 MNHEY, CDR2 SMNVEV (reference sequence). CDR3 length: 14 amino acids. After removal of 5 bases from V and 4 bases from J, the junction contained 6 bases not matched to a gene. The CDR3 DNA follows: TGTGCCAGCAGTGCGGGACAGGGCGGGTACGAGCAGTACTTC. Translation gives CASSAGQGGYEQYF.

This clone was counted once. The chain couples TRBV24-1 to TRBJ2-5; 10 nucleotides line up with TRBD1. Germline trimming cut 2 bases from V and 5 bases from J; bases unmatched to any gene: 1. The CDR3 totals 14 residues. Germline V lookup: CDR1 KGHDR, CDR2 SFDVKD. The CDR3 nucleotides read TGTGCCACCAGTGATTGGGGACAGGGGGAGACCCAGTACTTC. It encodes CATSDWGQGETQYF.

The chain is built from TRBV28 and TRBJ2-5; 10 bases match TRBD2. Per germline, CDR1 MDHEN and CDR2 SYDVKM. J lost 8 bases, V lost 6 bases, and 9 bases had no gene match. The CDR3 length is 14 residues. CDR3 nucleotide sequence: TGTGCCAGCAGCCGACTAGCGGGTGCCTTTACCCAGTACTTC. Its protein is CASSRLAGAFTQYF.

The rearrangement uses TRBV6-5 and TRBJ1-2; D is undetermined. The CDR3 sequence is 13 residues long. Germline lookup yields CDR1 MNHEY and CDR2 SVGAGI. Between the trimmed V and J ends, which lost 6 bases and 0 bases, there was a span of 8 bases. The CDR3 coding sequence is TGTGCCAGCAGGCCCATAGCTAACTATGGCTACACCTTC. Translation: CASRPIANYGYTF.

V usage is TRBV12-5 and J usage is TRBJ2-3; 9 bases agree with TRBD2. Germline V gives CDR1 LGHNT, CDR2 FRNRAP. Trimming took 6 bases from V and 2 from J; bases not matched to a gene: 9. This CDR3 is 16 amino acids long. CDR3 protein: CASGDIAGAVTDTQYF. DNA for the CDR3: TGTGCTAGTGGGGACATAGCGGGAGCGGTCACAGATACGCAGTATTTT. Complete variable domain (other parts from reference TRBV12-5 and TRBJ2-3): DARVTQTPRHKVTEMGQEVTMRCQPILGHNTVFWYRQTMMQGLELLAYFRNRAPLDDSGMPKDRFSAEMPDATLATLKIQPSEPRDSAVYFCASGDIAGAVTDTQYFGPGTRLTVL.

This clone was detected once. The J gene is TRBJ2-3, the V gene TRBV5-1, with 14 bases lining up with TRBD2. The CDR3 loop spans 17 amino acids. V gave up 3 bases and J gave up 6 bases; unmatched junction bases: 9. Germline CDR1 reads SGHRS; CDR2 reads YFSETQ. CDR3 in amino acids: CASSSGLAGDSNDTQYF. CDR3 DNA: TGCGCCAGCAGCTCGGGACTAGCGGGGGATAGTAATGATACGCAGTATTTT.

The sample holds one count of this clone. V usage is TRBV3-1 (or the pseudogene TRBV3-2) and J usage is TRBJ2-3; the D gene is possibly TRBD1 (5 bases). The V end was cut by 4 bases, the J end by 4 bases, with 12 bases between. CDR1 LGHDT and CDR2 YNNKEL come from the germline V gene (reference sequence). This CDR3 region has 14 residues. The CDR3 nucleotides read TGTGCCAGCAGCCCCCAACAGGCGTCAGATACGCAGTATTTT. Translating it yields CASSPQQASDTQYF.

The CDR3 reads CASSQGVAGGPNEQFF. CDR3 bases: TGCGCCAGCAGCCAGGGTGTAGCGGGAGGGCCAAACGAGCAGTTCTTC. The genes are TRBV4-3 and TRBJ2-1, with 11 bases lining up with TRBD2. J gave up 10 bases and V 3 bases, and 11 bases lay outside the gene matches. The CDR3 runs 16 residues. From germline, CDR1 is LGHNA and CDR2 YSLEER.

Only one count was recorded for this clone. The CDR3 region has the DNA TGCGCCAGCAGCTTGGGACTAGCGGGAACCTACGAGCAGTACTTC. This translates into CASSLGLAGTYEQYF. The chain couples TRBV5-1 to TRBJ2-7; 11 bases are shared with TRBD2. CDR3 length: 15 residues. After removal of 0 bases from V and 2 bases from J, the junction contained 1 base not matched to a gene. The germline V gene has CDR1 SGHRS and CDR2 YFSETQ.

The chain is built from TRBV29-1 and TRBJ1-1; no reliable D call. The germline V and J ends were trimmed by 4 bases and 8 bases, with 17 bases remaining between them. Germline assignment: CDR1 SQVTM and CDR2 ANQGSEA. The CDR3 is 13 residues long. CDR3 nucleotides: TGCAGCGTTGTGGGCGGACCTACGGGAGAAGCTTTCTTT. Translation: CSVVGGPTGEAFF. The whole variable domain, remainder taken from reference TRBV29-1 and TRBJ1-1, is SAVISQKPSRDICQRGTSLTIQCQVDSQVTMMFWYRQQPGQSLTLIATANQGSEATYESGFVIDKFPISRPNLTFSTLTVSNMSPEDSSIYLCSVVGGPTGEAFFGQGTRLTVV.

V is TRBV9 and J is TRBJ1-3, with unresolved D. This CDR3 comprises 15 residues. Germline CDR1 and CDR2: SGDLS and YYNGEE. The ends were cut back, 0 bases at V and 4 bases at J, with 11 bases in the middle. CDR3 protein: CASSVGLEAGNTIYF. The CDR3 nucleotides are TGTGCCAGCAGCGTAGGGTTGGAGGCGGGAAACACCATATATTTT.

The chain links TRBV6-5 to TRBJ2-1; TRBD2 matches 11 bases. V was pared by 2 bases and J by 9 bases, with 3 bases of the junction left unmatched. Germline V CDR1 and CDR2: MNHEY, SVGAGI. The CDR3 is 14 residues long. CDR3 sequence (DNA): TGTGCCAGCAGTTACCTAGCGGGAGGATCTGAGCAGTTCTTC. This sequence encodes CASSYLAGGSEQFF.

The genes are TRBV10-3 and TRBJ2-7, with a possible D match to TRBD2 (7 bases). The CDR3 runs to 14 residues. V shed 5 bases and J shed 5 bases, with 16 bases lying between them. The germline V gene has CDR1 ENHRY and CDR2 SYGVKD. CDR3 DNA sequence: TGTGCCATCAGTATCGAGCGGGACAAGAACGAGCAGTACTTC. Protein sequence: CAISIERDKNEQYF.

The V gene is TRBV6-5, the J gene TRBJ1-1; 9 nucleotides agree with TRBD1. This CDR3 comprises 14 residues. The germline gives CDR1 MNHEY, CDR2 SVGAGI. V shed 8 bases and J 0 bases; nucleotides not matched to a gene: 4. The CDR3 nucleotides read TGTGCCAGCGGACAGGGGCGCCTGAACACTGAAGCTTTCTTT. This translates into CASGQGRLNTEAFF.

This chain links TRBV11-2 with TRBJ1-3; 9 bases agree with TRBD1. With V trimmed by 4 bases and J by 5 bases, 3 bases remained unmatched. The CDR3 sequence is 14 residues long. Germline V lookup: CDR1 SGHAT, CDR2 FQNNGV. The CDR3 here is CASSSHRGRNTIYF. The CDR3 nucleotides read TGTGCCAGCAGCTCGCACAGGGGGCGAAACACCATATATTTT.

This chain uses TRBV4-2 with TRBJ1-1, with TRBD1 matching over 7 bases. Unmatched junction bases numbered 3, after V lost 4 bases and J lost 1 base. Germline loops: CDR1 LGHNA, CDR2 YNFKEQ. The CDR3 sequence is 14 residues long. CDR3 amino acids: CASSPRQGNTEAFF. The CDR3 DNA reads as TGTGCCAGCAGCCCCCGACAGGGGAACACTGAAGCTTTCTTT.

The chain links TRBV6-5 to TRBJ2-7; D not certain. The germline V gene has CDR1 MNHEY and CDR2 SVGAGI. V shed 6 bases and J shed 5 bases, with 11 bases lying between them. There are 12 residues in the CDR3. The CDR3, as DNA: TGTGCCAGCAGCGAGGAGTTGCACGAGCAGTACGTC. As protein: CASSEELHEQYV.

This clone was picked up one time. The chain carries TRBV24-1 and TRBJ2-2; the D is unclear. V lost 3 bases to trimming and J lost 6 bases, with 10 bases between them. This CDR3 contains 14 residues. CDR1 is KGHDR, CDR2 SFDVKD, per germline. DNA for the CDR3: TGTGCCACCAGTGATACGAGGTATCCCGGGGAGCTGTTTTTT. Translating gives CATSDTRYPGELFF.

The rearrangement joins TRBV27 to TRBJ2-3; D possibly corresponds to TRBD2 (6 bases). The CDR3 runs 13 residues. Germline lookup yields CDR1 MNHEY and CDR2 SMNVEV (reference sequence). The germline V and J ends were trimmed by 7 bases and 5 bases, with 13 bases remaining between them. CDR3 loop: CASMTGAGDTQYF. The CDR3 nucleotides read TGTGCCAGCATGACGGGAGCGGGAGATACGCAGTATTTT.

This clone was counted a few times. The chain uses TRBV2 and TRBJ1-5, with D possibly TRBD1 on 6 matching bases. V lost 4 bases and J 7 bases, leaving 11 bases between the germline ends. CDR1 and CDR2 (germline): SNHLY, FYNNEI. The CDR3 covers 13 residues. The CDR3 loop reads CASSGTERQPQHF. CDR3 nucleotide sequence: TGTGCCAGCAGTGGGACAGAGAGACAGCCCCAGCATTTT.

The rearrangement joins TRBV19 to TRBJ2-7; a weak D match, TRBD1 (6 bases). CDR3 size: 16 residues. The germline CDR1 and CDR2 sequences are LNHDA and SQIVND (reference sequence). V was clipped by 4 bases and J by 3 bases, with 19 bases between them. CDR3 bases: TGTGCCAGTAGTAGTTTGGGGGCTAGCAGGGTCTACGAGCAGTACTTC. It translates to CASSSLGASRVYEQYF.

This CDR3 is CASSLDLTGIPEAFF. The CDR3 nucleotides are TGTGCCAGCAGCTTAGACCTGACAGGGATCCCTGAAGCTTTCTTT. V usage is TRBV11-3 and J usage is TRBJ1-1, with 7 bases identical to TRBD1. Germline CDR1 is SGHNT and CDR2 is YENEEA. The CDR3 totals 15 residues. J lost 6 bases, V lost 0 bases, and 7 bases had no gene match.

This clone was seen a few times. The rearrangement links TRBV7-9 to TRBJ2-7; TRBD1 aligns across 10 bases. Germline V gives CDR1 SEHNR, CDR2 FQNEAQ (reference sequence). The ends lost 5 bases at V and 2 bases at J; junction bases unmatched: 6. The CDR3 totals 15 residues. CDR3 region: CASSPGGQGAYEQYF. The CDR3, as DNA: TGTGCCAGCAGCCCCGGCGGACAGGGGGCCTACGAGCAGTACTTC. Drawing the rest from reference TRBV7-9 and TRBJ2-7, the complete variable domain is DTGVSQNPRHKITKRGQNVTFRCDPISEHNRLYWYRQTLGQGPEFLTYFQNEAQLEKSRLLSDRFSAERPKGSFSTLEIQRTEQGDSAMYLCASSPGGQGAYEQYFGPGTRLTVT.

J is TRBJ1-6 and V is TRBV2; 8 nucleotides agree with TRBD1. The J segment lost 5 bases and the V segment lost 6 bases, leaving 3 bases of the junction unmatched. This CDR3 is built from 14 residues. Germline V gene data show CDR1 as SNHLY and CDR2 as FYNNEI. Here the CDR3 reads CASRLTGDNSPLHF. The CDR3 nucleotides read TGTGCCAGCAGGCTGACAGGGGATAATTCACCCCTCCACTTT.

The table lists this clone with a count of one. The chain combines TRBV5-1 with TRBJ2-1; maybe TRBD2 (5 bases). Trimming shortened V by 1 base and J by 7 bases, and 15 bases separated the two germline ends. This CDR3 region has 15 residues. CDR1 and CDR2 from the germline V gene are SGHRS and YFSETQ. This chain's CDR3 is CASSLSPAAFNEQFF. The CDR3 bases are TGCGCCAGCAGCTTGTCGCCAGCGGCCTTTAATGAGCAGTTCTTC.